This T cell receptor beta chain was captured by sequencing in a study of quantifying T cell responses using KT2 cells. Overall study context: Reverse transcription used primers in the TCR alpha and beta constant regions. Study-level findings and limits: The number of KT2 alpha and beta sequences was a linear function of input KT2 cells.

Known numbers of the T cell clone KT2 were added to PBMC. Fixed numbers of PBMC received varying amounts of KT2 cells. The CDR3 has 15 residues. Unmatched junction bases numbered 8, after V lost 2 bases and J lost 10 bases. Germline V gives CDR1 KGHSH, CDR2 LQKENI. In this sample, this clonotype turned up a few times. Its antigen is as yet unknown. Each cDNA got a UMI-containing oligo ligated at its 3' end. An equimolar mix of RC1.1 and RC1.2 primed the beta chain across TRBC1 and TRBC2. TCRdb re-called the UMI-ligation and nested PCR reads with MiXCR, one entry per CDR3 protein. The sample has 39,000 or so distinct CDR3 sequences, approximately 15% seen once.

Sequencing was performed on PBMCs spiked with cells of the T cell clone KT2. This clonotype originated in a human donor. The chain joins TRBV18 to TRBJ2-7, with 13 positions matching TRBD2. CDR3 sequence reads: CASSPSGLAGVDQYF. The DNA for the CDR3 is TGTGCCAGCTCACCATCAGGACTAGCGGGAGTGGATCAGTACTTC.